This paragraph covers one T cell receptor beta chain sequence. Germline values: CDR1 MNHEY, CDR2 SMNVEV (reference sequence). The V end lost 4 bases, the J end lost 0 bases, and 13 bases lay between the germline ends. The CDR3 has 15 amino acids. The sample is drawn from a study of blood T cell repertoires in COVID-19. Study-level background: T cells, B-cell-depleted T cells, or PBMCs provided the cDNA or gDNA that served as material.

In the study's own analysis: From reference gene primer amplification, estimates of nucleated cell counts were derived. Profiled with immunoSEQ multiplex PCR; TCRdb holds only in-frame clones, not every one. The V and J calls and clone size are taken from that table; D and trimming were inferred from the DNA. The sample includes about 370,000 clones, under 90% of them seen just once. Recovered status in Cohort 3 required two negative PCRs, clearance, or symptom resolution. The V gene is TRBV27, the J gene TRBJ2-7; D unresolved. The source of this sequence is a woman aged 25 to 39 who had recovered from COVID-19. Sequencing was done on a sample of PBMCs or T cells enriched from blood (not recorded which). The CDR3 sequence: CASSSSRRLSYEQYF. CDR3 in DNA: TGTGCCAGCAGTTCTTCCCGGAGACTCTCCTACGAGCAGTACTTC.